This T cell receptor beta chain emerged from a study of T cells in Graves' hyperthyroidism and ophthalmopathy. Study-wide results and caveats: Most clonotypes expanded in the thyroid (above 0.001) were also present in blood. The model made its ophthalmopathy prediction, and onset followed a median about 5.9 months later.

Among the patients, aged 18 to 65, hyperthyroidism was newly diagnosed and had lasted under 2 months. Diagnoses were established using clinical symptoms, serum thyroxine and TRAb, thyroid ultrasound and orbital computed tomography. TCR beta CDR3 regions were amplified from RNA. RT-PCR in the first round (using the HTBI primer set) targeted the TCR CDR3. Using its own MiXCR run on the multiplex PCR reads, TCRdb lists one record per CDR3 protein. Of a few hundred thousand distinct CDR3 sequences listed, around 14% are singletons. The CDR3 length is 13 residues. Trimming shortened V by 3 bases and J by 7 bases, and 11 bases separated the two germline ends. Per the germline V gene, CDR1 is KGHSH and CDR2 is LQKENI. Regarding this clonotype: Its specificity is not known.

V and J are TRBV18 and TRBJ2-3; D might be TRBD2 (6 bases). Sequencing was performed on blood. This TCR derives from a woman between 18 and 29 years old with Graves' hyperthyroidism. The CDR3 reads CASSPKGRNTQYF. CDR3 coding DNA: TGTGCCAGCTCACCGAAAGGGAGGAATACGCAGTATTTT. Full variable domain (missing parts from reference TRBV18 and TRBJ2-3): NAGVMQNPRHLVRRRGQEARLRCSPMKGHSHVYWYRQLPEEGLKFMVYLQKENIIDESGMPKERFSAEFPKEGPSILRIQQVVRGDSAAYFCASSPKGRNTQYFGPGTRLTVL.